The present entry profiles one T cell receptor (beta chain) with its context. The sample comes from a study of blood T cell repertoires in COVID-19. About the study: Material from acute and convalescent COVID-19 was sourced from the United States, Italy and Spain. T cells, B-cell-depleted T cells, or PBMCs provided the cDNA or gDNA that served as material.

Original data processing: Amplification from reference gene primers served as the basis for estimated nucleated cell counts. Assay: immunoSEQ multiplex PCR; the TCRdb copy retains only in-frame clones and omits some. V, J and clone size were drawn from that table, and D and trimming were deduced from the DNA. Altogether about 47,000 clones are present, 84% being singletons, with the ten largest covering under 3%. V gave up 5 bases and J gave up 5 bases; unmatched junction bases: 7. CDR1 and CDR2 from the germline V gene are MDHEN and SYDVKM. The CDR3 totals 15 residues. The sample was peripheral blood. This clonotype was obtained from a man between 50 and 59 years old with acute or convalescent COVID-19. This sequence joins TRBV28 and TRBJ2-1, with 9 bases that match TRBD1. Written as DNA, the CDR3 is TGTGCCAGCAGTGACAACAGGGGGCGTAACAATGAGCAGTTCTTC. It specifies CASSDNRGRNNEQFF.